Listed below are T cell receptor beta chains from one sample, sequenced in a study of vaccination and CD4 T cells after COVID-19. One entry per CDR3 protein, called by TCRdb with MiXCR from the PCR reads. The sample contains roughly 4,000 distinct CDR3 sequences, about 50% of which appear only once. These receptors lack a known antigen. The specimen was CD4+ T cells from blood, cultured in vitro. The receptors originated from a human donor who had recovered from COVID-19. CDR3s include the opening cysteine and the closing phenylalanine or tryptophan. Fields, in order: V gene, clone size, D gene, J gene, CDR3 length, CDR3 DNA, CDR3 protein. A D gene is named only where the DNA matches it firmly. Expanded clones are given a class, and other clones once, few, many or no size at all.

>TRBV5-3|.|.|TRBJ1-1|13
TGTGCCAGAAGCCAGCAGCTGAACACTGAAGCTTTCTTT
CARSQQLNTEAFF
>TRBV20-1|.|.|TRBJ2-3|15
TGCAGTGCTGCCCGGAAAGTGTCTCCCACAGATACGCAGTATTTT
CSAARKVSPTDTQYF
>TRBV7-2|.|TRBD2|TRBJ2-7|15
TGTGCCAGCAGCGCCGCTAGCGGGAGATTTTACGAGCAGTACTTC
CASSAASGRFYEQYF
>TRBV7-8|.|.|TRBJ2-5|15
TGTGCCAGCAGCTTACAGGGTGGGCGGGAAGAGACCCAGTACTTC
CASSLQGGREETQYF
>TRBV20-1|.|TRBD2|TRBJ2-3|15
TGCAGTGCTAGAGACCGGACTAGCGGGGCTGATACGCAGTATTTT
CSARDRTSGADTQYF
>TRBV28|once|TRBD1|TRBJ1-1|16
TGTGCCAGCAGTTTATGGGGGACAGGACCGAACACTGAAGCTTTCTTT
CASSLWGTGPNTEAFF
>TRBV19|.|TRBD1|TRBJ2-1|18
TGTGCCAGTAGTCCAAGGGGGGTAGGGACAGGGGACTACAATGAGCAGTTCTTC
CASSPRGVGTGDYNEQFF
>TRBV5-1|.|.|TRBJ1-2|13
TGCGCCAGCAGCTTGGCGGGGGCAGATGGCTACACCTTC
CASSLAGADGYTF
>TRBV5-1|.|.|TRBJ2-3|13
TGCGCCAGCAGCTTGGTGCCTGAAGATACGCAGTATTTT
CASSLVPEDTQYF
>TRBV2|.|.|TRBJ2-5|14
TGTGCCAGCAGCACAGGGTTTCTTGTGGAGACCCAGTACTTC
CASSTGFLVETQYF
>TRBV7-2|once|.|TRBJ1-4|15
TGTGCCAGCAGCTCACGGGGGGCCCAGGGTGAAAAACTGTTTTTT
CASSSRGAQGEKLFF
>TRBV7-2|.|TRBD1|TRBJ2-1|14
TGTGCCAGCAGCTTAGACAGGGGGGAGGATGGGCAGTTCTTC
CASSLDRGEDGQFF
>TRBV6-1|.|TRBD1|TRBJ1-5|14
TGTGCCAGCAGACCGGGACAGGGCAGTCAGCCCCAGCATTTT
CASRPGQGSQPQHF
>TRBV6-5|.|.|TRBJ2-1|14
TGTGCCAGCAGTTATATCATGGGAGGCGATGAGCAGTTCTTC
CASSYIMGGDEQFF
>TRBV2|.|.|TRBJ2-5|12
TGTGCCAGCAGTGAGGGGAAGGAGACCCAGTACTTC
CASSEGKETQYF
>TRBV5-1|.|.|TRBJ1-1|16
TGCGCCAGCAGCTTGTCTACAGGGAGGCAGAACACTGAAGCTTTCTTT
CASSLSTGRQNTEAFF
>TRBV2|few|TRBD1|TRBJ2-5|15
TGTGCCAGCGGAAGACAGGGTGCTACGAGAGAGACCCAGTACTTC
CASGRQGATRETQYF
>TRBV19|.|.|TRBJ1-5|17
TGTGCCAGTAGTGGAGCCCTACGGACAGCCCGCAATCAGCCCCAGCATTTT
CASSGALRTARNQPQHF
>TRBV9|.|.|TRBJ1-5|16
TGTGCCAGCAGCGTAGCTCACACTGGAGGGTTCGAACCCCAGCATTTT
CASSVAHTGGFEPQHF
>TRBV7-9|.|.|TRBJ1-2|14
TGTGCCAGCAGCGCCCGGGCGGGCCTCTTGGGCTACACCTTC
CASSARAGLLGYTF
>TRBV6-1|few|TRBD1|TRBJ2-2|16
TGTGCCAGCAGGCCACCCGGGACAGCGAACACCGGGGAGCTGTTTTTT
CASRPPGTANTGELFF
>TRBV19|.|.|TRBJ2-1|14
TGTGCCAGTAGTACCAGGAATAGGGGTAGGGGGCAGTTCTTC
CASSTRNRGRGQFF
>TRBV7-2|few|TRBD1|TRBJ1-2|15
TGTGCCAGCAGCTTAGGTGGGGACAGGGACTATGGCTACACCTTC
CASSLGGDRDYGYTF
>TRBV18|few|.|TRBJ2-1|14
TGTGCCAGCTCCGACGGATGGGGGTACAATGAGCAGTTCTTC
CASSDGWGYNEQFF
>TRBV11-2|few|.|TRBJ2-3|12
TGTGCCAGCAGACGCGGCCCCACCACGCAGTATTTT
CASRRGPTTQYF
>TRBV28|.|TRBD1|TRBJ1-2|14
TGTGCCAGCAGTTTACTGGGACAGGGCTATGGCTACACCTTC
CASSLLGQGYGYTF
>TRBV20-1|once|TRBD2|TRBJ2-1|16
TGCAGTGCCATTCTAGCGGGGGGGATCTCCTACAATGAGCAGTTCTTC
CSAILAGGISYNEQFF
>TRBV7-8|.|.|TRBJ2-7|19
TGTGCCAGCAGCTCTATTGTAGGGACCTTTTTAATCCACTCCTACGAGCAGTACTTC
CASSSIVGTFLIHSYEQYF
>TRBV4-2|once|.|TRBJ1-2|14
TGTGCCAGCAGCCGCCTGGGGGTTAACTATGGCTACACCTTC
CASSRLGVNYGYTF